The clone carrying this T cell receptor beta chain showed up just a few times. Its antigen is unidentified. Preparation of the TCRbeta library involved a method that used unique molecular identifiers. TCRdb reprocessed the PCR reads via MiXCR and lists one record per CDR3 protein. The sample holds 700,000 to 950,000 distinct CDR3 sequences, under 20% seen once. Deletions cut 4 bases from V and 4 bases from J, with 11 bases between. In germline, CDR1 is MDHEN, CDR2 SYDVKM. This CDR3 has 14 amino acids. The data were taken from a study of T-cell reconstitution after alpha-beta-depleted transplantation in children. Study results and caveats: Day-60 TCRbeta diversity that was high in some patients was derived from surviving recipient T cells and thymic progenitors. One year after transplant, T-cell counts and diversity came mostly from newly produced T cells. It was reported that alpha-beta T cells came from several hundred expanded graft clones (about two months after transplant).

The material was PBMCs, mostly from graft donor cells, obtained 360 days after TCRalphabeta/CD19-depleted stem cell transplant. The chain combines TRBV28 with TRBJ1-3; no clear D. This clonotype was obtained from a male patient younger than 18 who had a stem cell transplant for acute lymphoblastic leukemia, so the T cells may come from the graft donor. CDR3 amino acids: CASSWVGVGNTIYF. The CDR3 DNA is TGTGCCAGCAGTTGGGTCGGTGTCGGAAACACCATATATTTT.